The rows below give T cell receptor beta chains drawn from one sample of a study of CD8 T cells in ankylosing spondylitis. MiXCR was run by TCRdb on the 5' RACE reads, yielding one entry per CDR3 protein. The table records 200,000 to 250,000 distinct CDR3 sequences, more than 9% of them present only once. The sequenced sample consisted of blood, either unsorted or a sorted T cell fraction (not recorded which). These receptors all come from a male donor with ankylosing spondylitis or in good health (not recorded which). CDR3s include the opening cysteine and the closing phenylalanine or tryptophan. The D gene is left open where the match is weak. Only part of the rows carry a size: once, few, many, or a class if the clone is expanded.

D	V	J	size	DNA	CDR3
-	TRBV5-1	TRBJ1-3	many	TGCGCCAGCAGCTCCTCCCGCACTGGAAACACCATATATTTT	CASSSSRTGNTIYF
-	TRBV12-3/TRBV12-4	TRBJ1-3	-	TGTGCCAGCAGTTTACAAGACCCTAGGGATGGAAACACCATATATTTT	CASSLQDPRDGNTIYF
-	TRBV5-6	TRBJ1-4	many	TGTGCCAGCAGCTTGACCGAGGGGGGCTACTCTTTTAATGAAAAACTGTTTTTT	CASSLTEGGYSFNEKLFF
-	TRBV28	TRBJ2-7	many	TGTGCCAGCAGTCTACACCGCAGGGGGGCAACCTACGAGCAGTACTTC	CASSLHRRGATYEQYF
TRBD1	TRBV10-3	TRBJ1-4	-	TGTGCCATCAGTGATTCGACTGGGACAGGGAAGGAAAAACTGTTTTTT	CAISDSTGTGKEKLFF
-	TRBV20-1	TRBJ2-3	many	TGCAGTGCGGAAACAGGCGACGTTAGCACAGATACGCAGTATTTT	CSAETGDVSTDTQYF
TRBD1	TRBV5-1	TRBJ2-1	many	TGCGCCAGCAGCCCGCAGGGGACAGACAATGAGCAGTTCTTC	CASSPQGTDNEQFF
TRBD1	TRBV5-1	TRBJ1-6	many	TGCGCCAGCAGCCGGGAAGACAGGGTACGTTCACCCCTCCACTTT	CASSREDRVRSPLHF
-	TRBV5-1	TRBJ2-3	many	TGCGCCAGCAGCTTGGGCCCAGCCTCAGCTACGCAGTATTTT	CASSLGPASATQYF
-	TRBV5-1	TRBJ2-3	many	TGCGCCAGCAGCATGGACACTACAGATACGCAGTATTTT	CASSMDTTDTQYF
-	TRBV7-2	TRBJ1-1	many	TGTGCCAGCAGCTTATATCAGGCGAACACTGAAGCTTTCTTT	CASSLYQANTEAFF
TRBD1	TRBV19	TRBJ2-4	few	TGTGCCACGTGGGACAGGGCATCGGAACCCATTCAGTACTTC	CATWDRASEPIQYF
TRBD2	TRBV24-1	TRBJ2-5	-	TGTGCCACCAGTGTGGGACTAGCGGGGGGACGATCCCAAGAGACCCAGTACTTC	CATSVGLAGGRSQETQYF
-	TRBV29-1	TRBJ1-2	-	TGCAGCGTTGTTGAGGCAGGGGAAAATTATGGCTACACCTTC	CSVVEAGENYGYTF
-	TRBV10-3	TRBJ2-7	many	TGTGCCACCTACCGCGGCGATAATTACGAGCAGTACTTC	CATYRGDNYEQYF